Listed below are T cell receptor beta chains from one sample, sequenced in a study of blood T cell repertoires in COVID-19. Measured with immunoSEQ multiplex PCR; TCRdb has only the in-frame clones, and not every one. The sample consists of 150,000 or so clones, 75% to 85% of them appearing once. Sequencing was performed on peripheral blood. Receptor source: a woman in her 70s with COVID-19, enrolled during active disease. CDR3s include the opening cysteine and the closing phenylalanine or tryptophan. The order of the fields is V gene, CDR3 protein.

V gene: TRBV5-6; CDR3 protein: CASSSWAFSQETQYF
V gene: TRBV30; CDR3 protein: CAWRRANEQFF
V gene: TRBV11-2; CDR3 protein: CASSYRAGETQYF
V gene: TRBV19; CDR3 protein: CASMALGGLPYGYTF
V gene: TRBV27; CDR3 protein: CASSAGTASNSPLHF
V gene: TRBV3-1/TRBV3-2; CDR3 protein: CASSQSGTGGYEQYF
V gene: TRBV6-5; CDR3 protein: CASFERGSPSAGYTF
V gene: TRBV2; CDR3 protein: CASSAGGGRREQYF
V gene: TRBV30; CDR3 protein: CALTRGTKETQYF
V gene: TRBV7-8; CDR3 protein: CAGSLESRRSTEAFF
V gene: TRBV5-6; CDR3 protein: CASSLSFRTDTQYF